This TCR beta chain is from a study of T cells in Graves' hyperthyroidism and ophthalmopathy. What was amplified from RNA transcripts were TCR beta CDR3 regions. Primed by the HTBI set, a first-round RT-PCR was run on the TCR CDR3. Each CDR3 protein is one row after TCRdb ran MiXCR on the multiplex PCR reads. This sample yields over 400,000 distinct CDR3 sequences, of which approximately 23% are seen a single time; about 53% belongs to the top ten. For ophthalmopathy patients, the Clinical Activity Score was at least 3 and the NOSPECS grade at least 4; duration was under 3 months. There are 17 residues in the CDR3. Germline V lookup: CDR1 SNHLY, CDR2 FYNNEI. The junction had 12 bases not matched to a gene; V was cut back by 6 bases and J by 5 bases.

The receptor was isolated from a woman in her seventies with Graves' ophthalmopathy. The chain carries TRBV2 and TRBJ2-1, with TRBD2 matching over 11 bases. Specimen: blood. The CDR3 DNA follows: TGTGCCAGCAGAGACTCCGAACTAGCGGGAGTGAACAATGAGCAGTTCTTC. It encodes CASRDSELAGVNNEQFF.